These T cell receptor beta chains were read from a single sample in a study of chemoradiotherapy in HPV16-positive cancers. TCRdb's table, derived via immunoSEQ multiplex PCR, lists solely in-frame clones and lacks some. The sample gives tens of thousands of clones, around 87% of which show up once; less than 2.5% is in the top ten. The sample in question was blood, obtained from a patient who underwent chemoradiotherapy. The source of these receptors is a human donor with HPV-associated anogenital cancer. Both conserved end residues are part of each CDR3. Each record gives: J gene, V gene, D gene, clone size, CDR3 DNA, CDR3 protein. A D gene is named only where the DNA matches it firmly. Size is stated for part of the rows, as once, few or many counts, or as a class when the clone is expanded.

>TRBJ1-1|TRBV5-4|.|.
TGTGCCAGCAGCTTGGGGGTGAACACTGAAGCTTTCTTT
CASSLGVNTEAFF
>TRBJ1-1|TRBV5-4|.|few
TGTGCCAGCACTCGGGTTGGCGGCACTGAAGCTTTCTTT
CASTRVGGTEAFF
>TRBJ1-3|TRBV5-6|TRBD1|.
TGTGCCAGCAGCTTGGCCGGGACAGGGATTTACACCATATATTTT
CASSLAGTGIYTIYF
>TRBJ1-3|TRBV6-6|.|.
TGTGCCAGCAACCCGGGGGGGTTAGTCTCTGGAAACACCATATATTTT
CASNPGGLVSGNTIYF
>TRBJ2-7|TRBV7-9|.|.
TGTGCCAGCAGCCCGCCCTCAGGGATCTCCTACGAGCAGTACTTC
CASSPPSGISYEQYF
>TRBJ1-1|TRBV5-4|.|.
TGTGCCAGCAGACGAGGGGGATCCGGGAACACTGAAGCTTTCTTT
CASRRGGSGNTEAFF
>TRBJ2-2|TRBV7-9|TRBD2|.
TGTGCCAGCAACCCGACTAGCGGATTCCCCGGGGAGCTGTTTTTT
CASNPTSGFPGELFF
>TRBJ1-1|TRBV6-5|TRBD1|.
TGTGCCAGCAGTCCGCAACAGGGGCGAGGGGCTGAAGCTTTCTTT
CASSPQQGRGAEAFF
>TRBJ1-5|TRBV7-9|.|.
TGTGCCAGCAGCTTAGGGTCTCTTGGACAGCCCCAGCATTTT
CASSLGSLGQPQHF
>TRBJ2-7|TRBV5-6|TRBD2|.
TGTGCCAGCAGCTTGAGGCTAGCGGGACCCTACTACGAGCAGTACTTC
CASSLRLAGPYYEQYF
>TRBJ1-5|TRBV7-2|.|.
TGTGCCAGCAGCTCGGACGGGGAAAATCAGCCCCAGCATTTT
CASSSDGENQPQHF
>TRBJ2-1|TRBV7-6|TRBD2|.
TGTGCCAGCAGCGCCGCTAGCGGGAGGCGGGCTGAGCAGTTCTTC
CASSAASGRRAEQFF
>TRBJ2-1|TRBV6-4|TRBD1|.
TGTGCCAGCATTGGGACAGGGTTTTTTCATGAGCAGTTCTTC
CASIGTGFFHEQFF
>TRBJ2-1|TRBV20-1|.|.
TGCAGTGCTAGATATGCAGGGGCGCAGTTCTTC
CSARYAGAQFF
>TRBJ2-5|TRBV7-2|.|.
TGTGCCAGCAGCTTAGGAGCTAACCAAGAGACCCAGTACTTC
CASSLGANQETQYF
>TRBJ1-4|TRBV4-3|.|.
TGCGCCAGCAGTCCGGACAGAACAACTAATGAAAAACTGTTTTTT
CASSPDRTTNEKLFF
>TRBJ2-1|TRBV5-4|TRBD2|once
TGTGCCAGCCACTACAGCGGGGCCTACAATGAGCAGTTCTTC
CASHYSGAYNEQFF
>TRBJ2-7|TRBV27|.|.
TGTGCCACCAGAGACATCCACGGAAGTTCCCCCTACGAGCAGTACTTC
CATRDIHGSSPYEQYF
>TRBJ2-7|TRBV10-3|.|.
TGTGCCATCAAGATCGGGGACAACTCCTACGAGCAGTACTTC
CAIKIGDNSYEQYF
>TRBJ2-1|TRBV19|TRBD2|.
TGTGCCAGTAGTTGGACTAGCGGGTCTATTGGCAATGAGCAGTTCTTC
CASSWTSGSIGNEQFF
>TRBJ2-3|TRBV11-2|.|.
TGTGCCAGCAGAGGCGGGGACACAAATACGCAGTATTTT
CASRGGDTNTQYF
>TRBJ2-6|TRBV5-1|.|few
TGCGCCAGCAGCGTAGCTCCTGGGGCCAACGTCCTGACTTTC
CASSVAPGANVLTF
>TRBJ1-1|TRBV2|TRBD1|.
TGTGCCAGCAGTGCAGACAGGGGATCTATGAACACTGAAGCTTTCTTT
CASSADRGSMNTEAFF
>TRBJ1-5|TRBV18|.|.
TGTGCCAGCTCACCAGATTATAGCAATCAGCCCCAGCATTTT
CASSPDYSNQPQHF
>TRBJ2-1|TRBV11-2|.|once
TGTGCCAGCAGCTCGCAGGGAGTTGAGCAGTTCTTC
CASSSQGVEQFF
>TRBJ1-5|TRBV7-8|TRBD1|few
TGTGCCAGCAGCACCCGGCAGGGGGTAAATCAGCCCCAGCATTTT
CASSTRQGVNQPQHF
>TRBJ1-4|TRBV6-5|.|.
TGTGCCAGCAGTTCCCAGACACCCAGATATGAAAAACTGTTTTTT
CASSSQTPRYEKLFF
>TRBJ2-5|TRBV4-1|.|few
TGCGCCAGCAGCAACCAGGGGTGGGAGACCCAGTACTTC
CASSNQGWETQYF
>TRBJ2-7|TRBV11-2|.|few
TGTGCCAGCAGCTTAACCAGTCCTGGGGAGCAGTACTTC
CASSLTSPGEQYF
>TRBJ1-4|TRBV11-2|.|.
TGTGCCAGCAGCCTAAGGGGGTCGACTAATGAAAAACTGTTTTTT
CASSLRGSTNEKLFF
>TRBJ1-2|TRBV19|TRBD1|.
TGTGCCAGTAGACCGGGACAGGGTGTTGGCTACACCTTC
CASRPGQGVGYTF
>TRBJ1-1|TRBV5-6|.|.
TGTGCCAGCAGCTACCGCAGGCGCCTTGGGACTGAAGCTTTCTTT
CASSYRRRLGTEAFF
>TRBJ2-7|TRBV6-6|.|once
TGTGCCAGCAGTTACGGGGGTTTTCCCTACGAGCAGTACTTC
CASSYGGFPYEQYF
>TRBJ1-3|TRBV4-1|TRBD1|.
TGCGCCAGCAGCCGTTTGACAGGGGACCACTCTGGAAACACCATATATTTT
CASSRLTGDHSGNTIYF
>TRBJ2-1|TRBV7-9|TRBD2|.
TGTGCCAGCAGCTTAGCTGGAGCGGGGAGCGCTGAGCAGTTCTTC
CASSLAGAGSAEQFF
>TRBJ1-3|TRBV5-5|.|.
TGTGCCAGCAGCTTGGATCCAGGGGATGGAAACACCATATATTTT
CASSLDPGDGNTIYF
>TRBJ2-5|TRBV5-6|TRBD1|.
TGTGCCAGCATCTCCGGGACAGGGGTCGAGACCCAGTACTTC
CASISGTGVETQYF
>TRBJ2-7|TRBV28|.|.
TGTGCCAGCAGTTTTCTCGGGGGAGACTCCTACGAGCAGTACTTC
CASSFLGGDSYEQYF